The rows below give T cell receptor beta chains drawn from one sample of a study of blood T cell repertoires in COVID-19. This table comes from immunoSEQ multiplex PCR, and its TCRdb copy is limited to in-frame clones, with some not included. The table lists around 300,000 clones, about 87% of them singletons, with 2.5% to 3% in the top ten. Specimen: PBMCs or T cells enriched from blood (not recorded which). The receptor source for this set is a woman between 45 and 60 years old who had recovered from COVID-19. The CDR3 runs from the conserved cysteine through the conserved F or W. D genes are given only for firm matches. Not all rows give a size; the values are once, few, many and, for expanded clones, a class.

d_gene	v_gene	abundance	j_gene	CDR3nt	CDR3aa
NA	TRBV12-3/TRBV12-4	NA	TRBJ2-2	TGTGCCAGCAGTACCTACAGGGCCGGGGAGCTGTTTTTT	CASSTYRAGELFF
NA	TRBV19	NA	TRBJ2-2	TGTGCCAGTAGTATCTCGCGGGGTTCCACCGGGGAGCTGTTTTTT	CASSISRGSTGELFF
NA	TRBV10-3	few	TRBJ2-6	TGTGCCATCAGTGGGTCCACTGGGGCCAACGTCCTGACTTTC	CAISGSTGANVLTF
TRBD2	TRBV29-1	once	TRBJ2-1	TGCAGCGTTGAAGCTGATGCGGGAGGCCGCCTCAATGAGCAGTTCTTC	CSVEADAGGRLNEQFF
TRBD2	TRBV6-8	NA	TRBJ2-3	TGTGCTAGCGTTCCGGGACTAGGAGGCACAGATACGCAGTATTTT	CASVPGLGGTDTQYF
NA	TRBV29-1	NA	TRBJ2-7	TGCAGCGTTGTCAGTTCCTACGAGCAGTACTTC	CSVVSSYEQYF
TRBD2	TRBV7-2	NA	TRBJ2-1	TGTGCCAGCAGCTTAGCGGCTCGCCTAGCGGGATCTAGGGGTACTGAGCAGTTCTTC	CASSLAARLAGSRGTEQFF
NA	TRBV18	NA	TRBJ1-5	TGTGCCAGCTCACCCGATACAGGGATTGTGGGCAATCAGCCCCAGCATTTT	CASSPDTGIVGNQPQHF
TRBD1	TRBV4-1	NA	TRBJ2-7	TGCGCCAGCAGCCAAGGACAGGGTGCCTACGAGCAGTACTTC	CASSQGQGAYEQYF
TRBD2	TRBV14	NA	TRBJ2-7	TGTGCCAGCAGTCATTACGGGGGGTTGAAAGCCTACGAGCAGTACTTC	CASSHYGGLKAYEQYF
TRBD1	TRBV19	once	TRBJ2-3	TGTGCCAGTAGGACAGGGTCTTCAGATACGCAGTATTTT	CASRTGSSDTQYF
TRBD2	TRBV20-1	NA	TRBJ2-4	TGCAGTGCTAGTCTTAGCGGGAGAGCCAAAAACATTCAGTACTTC	CSASLSGRAKNIQYF
TRBD2	TRBV5-6	NA	TRBJ2-3	TGTGCCAGCAGCTCCCTAGCGGGAGGCCCCACAGATACGCAGTATTTT	CASSSLAGGPTDTQYF
NA	TRBV5-4	NA	TRBJ2-7	TGTGCCAGCAGCCCCCCCGGGGGAGAGCAGTACTTC	CASSPPGGEQYF
TRBD1	TRBV2	NA	TRBJ2-1	TGTGCCAGCAGTGATCAGGGGGAATACAATGAGCAGTTCTTC	CASSDQGEYNEQFF
NA	TRBV20-1	NA	TRBJ2-7	TGCAGTGCTAGAGTCAGCTACGAGCAGTACTTC	CSARVSYEQYF
NA	TRBV24-1	NA	TRBJ1-5	TGTGCCACTCGAGGCCCTGGGGAGGGCAATCAGCCCCAGCATTTT	CATRGPGEGNQPQHF
TRBD2	TRBV4-3	NA	TRBJ2-7	TGCGCCAGCAGCCAAGAAGTGGGACTAGCGGTATCCTACGAGCAGTACTTC	CASSQEVGLAVSYEQYF
TRBD1	TRBV15	NA	TRBJ1-5	TGTGCCACCAGCCCCGGACAGGGAGGCAATCAGCCCCAGCATTTT	CATSPGQGGNQPQHF
NA	TRBV2	NA	TRBJ2-7	TGTGCCAGCAGTGGGACAGCACATTCCTACGAGCAGTACTTC	CASSGTAHSYEQYF
NA	TRBV5-3	NA	TRBJ2-5	TGTGCCAGAAGCTTAGGCTTGGCGGGACCCGTCCAAGAGACCCAGTACTTC	CARSLGLAGPVQETQYF
NA	TRBV16	NA	TRBJ2-2	TGTGCCAGCAGCCAATATTCCGCGAACACCGGGGAGCTGTTTTTT	CASSQYSANTGELFF
TRBD2	TRBV28	NA	TRBJ2-7	TGTGCCAGCAGTCCAGGTCTAGCGGGAGATACTAGTTTC	CASSPGLAGDTSF
TRBD1	TRBV5-6	NA	TRBJ2-1	TGTGCCAGCAGCTCTACCGGGACAGGGGCCCAGGATGAGCAGTTCTTC	CASSSTGTGAQDEQFF
NA	TRBV25-1	NA	TRBJ1-2	TGTGCCAGCAGTGGAATCACCCCAGGGCATAACTATGGCTACACCTTC	CASSGITPGHNYGYTF
NA	TRBV7-8	NA	TRBJ2-1	TGTGCCAGCAGCTTAGCGGGAGCTGCCAATGAGCAGTTCTTC	CASSLAGAANEQFF
TRBD1	TRBV4-3	few	TRBJ2-1	TGCGCCAGCAGCCAAGATGTGCAGGGGGCGTTTGGGCAGTTCTTC	CASSQDVQGAFGQFF
NA	TRBV10-3	NA	TRBJ2-7	TGTGCCATCTGCTCACTTGAAGGGGCGGCCGAGCAGTACTTC	CAICSLEGAAEQYF
NA	TRBV27	NA	TRBJ1-1	TGTGCCAGCAGTTTATCCGGGGTGAACACTGAAGCTTTCTTT	CASSLSGVNTEAFF
TRBD1	TRBV19	NA	TRBJ1-3	TGTGCCAGTACCCAGGACAGGGGTGACACCATATATTTT	CASTQDRGDTIYF
NA	TRBV4-2	NA	TRBJ1-2	TGTGCCAGCAGCCCTCAGATCTCTTCAGATGGCTACACCTTC	CASSPQISSDGYTF
NA	TRBV27	once	TRBJ1-5	TGTGCCAGCAGTTTAAGGGGGAGCAATCAGCCCCAGCATTTT	CASSLRGSNQPQHF
TRBD1	TRBV7-2	NA	TRBJ1-1	TGTGCCAGCAGCTCACAGGGGGGGAACACTGAAGCTTTCTTT	CASSSQGGNTEAFF
NA	TRBV2	NA	TRBJ1-5	TGTGCCAGCAGTGATCGGGACACATACAATCAGCCCCAGCATTTT	CASSDRDTYNQPQHF
NA	TRBV18	NA	TRBJ2-3	TGTGCCAGCTCACGACTTTCCCCTGAGGTCACAGATACGCAGTATTTT	CASSRLSPEVTDTQYF
TRBD2	TRBV11-2	NA	TRBJ2-7	TGTGCCAGCACCGGGACTAGAGACTACGAGCAGTACTTC	CASTGTRDYEQYF
NA	TRBV10-2	NA	TRBJ2-5	TGCGCCAGCAGTGAGTCGACTTCCGTCGACAGGAAAGAGACCCAGTACTTC	CASSESTSVDRKETQYF
TRBD2	TRBV5-6	once	TRBJ2-2	TGTGCCAGCAGCCGGAGACTAGCGGGAGGGCCATCCGGGGAGCTGTTTTTT	CASSRRLAGGPSGELFF
NA	TRBV6-2/TRBV6-3	NA	TRBJ2-1	TGTGCCAGCAGTTACGAAGTAGCTTACAATGAGCAGTTCTTC	CASSYEVAYNEQFF
TRBD2	TRBV29-1	NA	TRBJ2-7	TGCAGCGTTGCCCTAGCGGGGCCCTACGAGCAGTACTTC	CSVALAGPYEQYF
TRBD2	TRBV7-3	NA	TRBJ2-1	TGTGCCAGCAGCTTGAACTCGGGGACTAGCGGGAGGAATGAGCAGTTCTTC	CASSLNSGTSGRNEQFF
NA	TRBV6-5	NA	TRBJ2-1	TGTGCCAGCAGCTTGGACAGATGGTCCTACAATGAGCAGTTCTTC	CASSLDRWSYNEQFF
NA	TRBV3-1/TRBV3-2	NA	TRBJ1-2	TGTGCCAGCAGCCAAGAACGTCTATCCCCTCGGGGTAACTATGGCTACACCTTC	CASSQERLSPRGNYGYTF
NA	TRBV5-5	NA	TRBJ2-2	TGTGCCAGCAGCTTTATGTGGGACTTCCGAAACACCGGGGAGCTGTTTTTT	CASSFMWDFRNTGELFF
TRBD1	TRBV27	NA	TRBJ1-2	TGTGCCAGCAGTCCCTACAGGGGAGGCAATGGCTACACCTTC	CASSPYRGGNGYTF
TRBD1	TRBV18	NA	TRBJ1-1	TGTGCCAGCTCACTACAGGGGGCGGGAATGAACACTGAAGCTTTCTTT	CASSLQGAGMNTEAFF
NA	TRBV28	NA	TRBJ1-2	TGTGCCAGCAGTAGTGGCGGTACTGACTATGGCTACACCTTC	CASSSGGTDYGYTF
TRBD1	TRBV18	NA	TRBJ2-7	TGTGCCAGCTCACCGCGACGGGACAGGCTCCACGAGCAGTACTTC	CASSPRRDRLHEQYF
TRBD2	TRBV28	NA	TRBJ2-2	TGTGCCAGCAGTGATGGGACTAGCGTCCGCGGGGAGCTGTTTTTT	CASSDGTSVRGELFF